A selection of T cell receptor beta chains follows, all from one sample in a study of CD8 T cells in Susac syndrome. TCRdb reanalysed the immunoSEQ multiplex PCR reads using MiXCR and keeps one entry per CDR3 protein. The sample carries 250,000 to 300,000 distinct CDR3 sequences, roughly 85% recorded once. The specimen was CD8+ T cells from PBMCs. The source of these receptors is a human donor with multiple sclerosis. CDR3s include the opening cysteine and the closing phenylalanine or tryptophan. A D gene is named only where the DNA matches it firmly. A clone size is listed for some rows: how often the clone was seen (once, few, many), or a class if it is expanded.

d_call: NA; v_call: TRBV29-1; clone_size: once; j_call: TRBJ1-2; cdr3_aa: CAAQGNGYGYTF; cdr3_nt: TGCGCCGCACAGGGAAACGGCTATGGCTACACCTTC
d_call: TRBD1; v_call: TRBV11-2; clone_size: once; j_call: TRBJ2-7; cdr3_aa: CASSLWAGGSSLHYEQYF; cdr3_nt: TGTGCCAGCAGCTTATGGGCAGGGGGCTCTTCCCTTCACTACGAGCAGTACTTC
d_call: NA; v_call: TRBV4-3; clone_size: NA; j_call: TRBJ1-6; cdr3_aa: CASSSRDGVNSPLHF; cdr3_nt: TGCGCCAGCAGCAGCCGGGACGGAGTGAATTCACCCCTCCACTTT
d_call: NA; v_call: TRBV12-3/TRBV12-4; clone_size: NA; j_call: TRBJ2-2; cdr3_aa: CATQDRRENTGELFF; cdr3_nt: TGTGCCACCCAGGATAGGAGAGAGAACACCGGGGAGCTGTTTTTT
d_call: NA; v_call: TRBV21-1; clone_size: once; j_call: TRBJ1-3; cdr3_aa: CASSAREGGESGNTIYF; cdr3_nt: TGTGCCAGCAGCGCCAGGGAAGGAGGGGAATCTGGAAACACCATATATTTT
d_call: NA; v_call: TRBV23-1; clone_size: NA; j_call: TRBJ1-2; cdr3_aa: CASSRRYSGINYGYTF; cdr3_nt: TGCGCCAGCAGTCGGCGGTACTCGGGGATTAACTATGGCTACACCTTC
d_call: TRBD2; v_call: TRBV28; clone_size: NA; j_call: TRBJ2-1; cdr3_aa: CASSSGLEGYNEQFF; cdr3_nt: TGTGCCAGCAGCTCCGGACTAGAAGGGTACAATGAGCAGTTCTTC
d_call: NA; v_call: TRBV11-3; clone_size: NA; j_call: TRBJ2-2; cdr3_aa: CASSPRSLTSLPNTGELFF; cdr3_nt: TGTGCCAGCAGCCCCCGTAGCCTAACCTCCCTCCCGAACACCGGGGAGCTGTTTTTT
d_call: TRBD2; v_call: TRBV30; clone_size: NA; j_call: TRBJ2-3; cdr3_aa: CAWSLAGGPGDTQYF; cdr3_nt: TGTGCCTGGAGTCTAGCGGGAGGGCCGGGGGATACGCAGTATTTT
d_call: NA; v_call: TRBV28; clone_size: once; j_call: TRBJ2-3; cdr3_aa: CASSAGSGHTQYF; cdr3_nt: TGTGCCAGCAGTGCCGGTAGCGGCCATACGCAGTATTTT
d_call: TRBD2; v_call: TRBV6-1; clone_size: once; j_call: TRBJ2-6; cdr3_aa: CASSRGTKLNSGANVLTF; cdr3_nt: TGTGCCAGCAGCCGGGGGACTAAACTCAACTCTGGGGCCAACGTCCTGACTTTC
d_call: TRBD1; v_call: TRBV29-1; clone_size: NA; j_call: TRBJ2-1; cdr3_aa: CSVLDRGRSNEQFF; cdr3_nt: TGCAGCGTCTTAGACAGGGGAAGGAGTAATGAGCAGTTCTTC
d_call: TRBD1; v_call: TRBV24-1; clone_size: few; j_call: TRBJ2-2; cdr3_aa: CATSDFPGQGAGELFF; cdr3_nt: TGTGCCACTAGTGATTTCCCGGGACAGGGCGCCGGGGAGCTGTTTTTT
d_call: NA; v_call: TRBV15; clone_size: NA; j_call: TRBJ2-1; cdr3_aa: CATSRAGDNEQFF; cdr3_nt: TGTGCCACCAGCAGAGCGGGGGACAATGAGCAGTTCTTC
d_call: TRBD1; v_call: TRBV14; clone_size: NA; j_call: TRBJ1-1; cdr3_aa: CASSQGGGEAFF; cdr3_nt: TGTGCCAGCAGCCAAGGAGGGGGCGAAGCTTTCTTT
d_call: TRBD1; v_call: TRBV7-3; clone_size: NA; j_call: TRBJ2-2; cdr3_aa: CASSLGTDTDTGELFF; cdr3_nt: TGTGCCAGCAGCCTGGGGACAGATACCGACACCGGGGAGCTGTTTTTT
d_call: TRBD1; v_call: TRBV12-3/TRBV12-4; clone_size: once; j_call: TRBJ2-1; cdr3_aa: CASSDWTGSYNEQFF; cdr3_nt: TGTGCCAGCAGCGATTGGACAGGCTCCTACAATGAGCAGTTCTTC
d_call: TRBD1; v_call: TRBV28; clone_size: NA; j_call: TRBJ1-5; cdr3_aa: CASSLTGGSNQPQHF; cdr3_nt: TGTGCCAGCAGTTTAACAGGGGGTAGCAATCAGCCCCAGCATTTT
d_call: NA; v_call: TRBV15; clone_size: NA; j_call: TRBJ2-3; cdr3_aa: CATSSSTDTQYF; cdr3_nt: TGTGCCACCAGTTCCTCGACAGATACGCAGTATTTT
d_call: TRBD2; v_call: TRBV9; clone_size: NA; j_call: TRBJ2-2; cdr3_aa: CASSSGGVPNTGELFF; cdr3_nt: TGTGCCAGCAGCAGTGGGGGGGTCCCGAACACCGGGGAGCTGTTTTTT
d_call: NA; v_call: TRBV25-1; clone_size: NA; j_call: TRBJ2-3; cdr3_aa: CASSERGLGSTDTQYF; cdr3_nt: TGTGCCAGCAGTGAAAGGGGGTTGGGTAGCACAGATACGCAGTATTTT
d_call: TRBD1; v_call: TRBV28; clone_size: NA; j_call: TRBJ2-7; cdr3_aa: CASSHLTGTPYEQYF; cdr3_nt: TGTGCCAGCAGTCACCTGACAGGGACACCCTACGAGCAGTACTTC
d_call: NA; v_call: TRBV11-2; clone_size: NA; j_call: TRBJ2-4; cdr3_aa: CASSRGENIQYF; cdr3_nt: TGTGCCAGCAGCCGAGGAGAGAACATTCAGTACTTC
d_call: NA; v_call: TRBV28; clone_size: NA; j_call: TRBJ2-3; cdr3_aa: CASTQLATSTDTQYF; cdr3_nt: TGTGCCAGCACCCAGCTAGCGACCAGCACAGATACGCAGTATTTT
d_call: NA; v_call: TRBV6-4; clone_size: NA; j_call: TRBJ1-1; cdr3_aa: CASSRQIPLNTEAFF; cdr3_nt: TGTGCCAGCAGTAGACAGATCCCGTTGAACACTGAAGCTTTCTTT
d_call: NA; v_call: TRBV12-3/TRBV12-4; clone_size: NA; j_call: TRBJ2-7; cdr3_aa: CASGGVPGAYEQYF; cdr3_nt: TGTGCCAGCGGGGGCGTCCCCGGCGCCTACGAGCAGTACTTC
d_call: NA; v_call: TRBV6-4; clone_size: NA; j_call: TRBJ1-1; cdr3_aa: CASSELVNTEAFF; cdr3_nt: TGTGCCAGCAGTGAGCTGGTGAACACTGAAGCTTTCTTT
d_call: TRBD1; v_call: TRBV23-1; clone_size: NA; j_call: TRBJ2-7; cdr3_aa: CARMRLSESGTGWYEQYF; cdr3_nt: TGCGCCCGCATGAGGCTCTCCGAATCCGGGACAGGGTGGTACGAGCAGTACTTC
d_call: NA; v_call: TRBV11-3; clone_size: few; j_call: TRBJ2-7; cdr3_aa: CASSLPPRYEQYF; cdr3_nt: TGTGCCAGCAGCTTACCCCCCCGCTACGAGCAGTACTTC
d_call: NA; v_call: TRBV3-1; clone_size: NA; j_call: TRBJ1-1; cdr3_aa: CASSPPRAGGNTEAFF; cdr3_nt: TGTGCCAGCAGCCCACCCCGGGCGGGGGGGAACACTGAAGCTTTCTTT
d_call: TRBD2; v_call: TRBV19; clone_size: NA; j_call: TRBJ2-1; cdr3_aa: CASSIVARQPREGLNEQFF; cdr3_nt: TGTGCCAGTAGTATAGTAGCTCGACAGCCCCGGGAGGGTCTCAATGAGCAGTTCTTC
d_call: NA; v_call: TRBV11-2; clone_size: NA; j_call: TRBJ2-1; cdr3_aa: CASSDTGGNEQFF; cdr3_nt: TGTGCCAGCTCGGACACAGGAGGCAATGAGCAGTTCTTC
d_call: NA; v_call: TRBV2; clone_size: NA; j_call: TRBJ2-1; cdr3_aa: CACGLQPYNEQFF; cdr3_nt: TGTGCCTGCGGTTTACAGCCCTACAATGAGCAGTTCTTC
d_call: NA; v_call: TRBV28; clone_size: NA; j_call: TRBJ2-3; cdr3_aa: CASRRRFGGPSTDTQYF; cdr3_nt: TGTGCCAGCAGACGACGTTTCGGGGGCCCTAGCACAGATACGCAGTATTTT
d_call: TRBD2; v_call: TRBV7-6; clone_size: NA; j_call: TRBJ2-1; cdr3_aa: CASTALAGDYNEQFF; cdr3_nt: TGTGCCAGCACCGCTCTAGCGGGAGACTACAATGAGCAGTTCTTC